This TCR beta chain is from a study of post-analysis software for immune sequencing data. Regarding the study as a whole: Samples from one preparation batch, clustered by F measure, grouped strongly together.

Libraries were made from TCR beta cDNA, and they carried unique molecular identifiers. With roughly 0.9 to 11 million T cells as the source, a few hundred thousand cDNA molecules resulted. TCRdb fed the PCR reads into MiXCR, producing one record per CDR3 protein. In the table there are about 540,000 distinct CDR3 sequences, 30% to 40% of which are singletons. Comments on this clonotype: Its specificity is not known.

This TCR came from a girl between 2 and 17 years old with multiple sclerosis. Material for sequencing was blood.

This CDR3 is CASSYRQVRETQYF. The DNA for the CDR3 is TGTGCCAGCAGTTACCGGCAGGTTCGTGAGACCCAGTACTTC. The chain uses TRBV6-2 or TRBV6-3 and TRBJ2-5, with D uncertain. Germline loops: CDR1 MNHEY, CDR2 SVGEGT. The CDR3 consists of 14 residues. V dropped 2 bases and J dropped 5 bases, with 12 bases sitting between them.